One and the same sample provided the 6 T cell receptor beta chains below, sequenced in a study of blood T cell repertoires in COVID-19. Sequenced by immunoSEQ multiplex PCR; TCRdb stores in-frame clones only, minus some. The sample shows about 100,000 clones, just over 90% of them seen only once. Material for sequencing was peripheral blood. Receptors were obtained from a man aged 50-60 years with active COVID-19.

V gene TRBV3-1 (or the pseudogene TRBV3-2) combines with J gene TRBJ2-7; possibly TRBD2 for D (5 bases). The V end lost 4 bases, the J end lost 3 bases, and 13 bases lay between the germline ends. Germline CDR1 reads LGHDT; CDR2 reads YNNKEL (reference sequence). The CDR3 totals 14 residues. The CDR3: CASSLGAGDYEQYF. CDR3 DNA sequence: TGTGCCAGCAGCCTCGGCGCCGGGGACTACGAGCAGTACTTC.

The chain couples TRBV6-6 to TRBJ2-2; 8 bases fit TRBD1. Germline lookup yields CDR1 MNHNY and CDR2 SVGAGI (reference sequence). V lost 5 bases, J lost 6 bases, and 5 bases stayed unmatched. This CDR3 has 14 amino acids. This chain's CDR3 is CASSIKTGAGELFF. The CDR3 DNA sequence: TGTGCCAGCAGTATTAAGACAGGGGCCGGGGAGCTGTTTTTT.

V is TRBV7-9 and J is TRBJ1-6; a weak D match, TRBD1 (6 bases). The CDR3 contains 15 residues. The V end lost 4 bases, the J end lost 7 bases, and 14 bases lay between the germline ends. Germline V gene data show CDR1 as SEHNR and CDR2 as FQNEAQ (reference sequence). This CDR3 reads CASSSNSRGNSPLHF. The CDR3 DNA is TGTGCCAGCAGCTCTAATTCCAGGGGAAATTCACCCCTCCACTTT.

The CDR3 loop reads CASSPYSGTSDNEQFF. DNA for the CDR3: TGTGCCAGCAGCCCATACTCCGGGACTAGCGACAATGAGCAGTTCTTC. This chain joins TRBV6-2 or TRBV6-3 and TRBJ2-1; 10 bases map to TRBD2. CDR3 length: 16 residues. Germline V gene lookup returns CDR1 MNHEY and CDR2 SVGEGT. Trimming took 6 bases from V and 5 from J; bases not matched to a gene: 10.

This chain joins TRBV11-2 and TRBJ2-3; possibly TRBD2 for D (6 bases). The V end was cut by 5 bases, the J end by 6 bases, with 9 bases between. The V gene's germline CDR1 is SGHAT and CDR2 FQNNGV. The CDR3 is 12 amino acids. The CDR3 region has the DNA TGTGCCAGCAGCCCAGGGAGGGATACGCAGTATTTT. Protein: CASSPGRDTQYF.

DNA of the CDR3: TGTGCCAGCGGGGGGATCACTGAAGCTTTCTTT. Amino acid sequence: CASGGITEAFF. The genes are TRBV28 and TRBJ1-1, with D maybe TRBD1 (5 bases). The V gene lost 8 bases and the J gene lost 4 bases, with 8 bases spanning the gap. The CDR3 totals 11 residues. Germline V gene sequence: CDR1 MDHEN, CDR2 SYDVKM.